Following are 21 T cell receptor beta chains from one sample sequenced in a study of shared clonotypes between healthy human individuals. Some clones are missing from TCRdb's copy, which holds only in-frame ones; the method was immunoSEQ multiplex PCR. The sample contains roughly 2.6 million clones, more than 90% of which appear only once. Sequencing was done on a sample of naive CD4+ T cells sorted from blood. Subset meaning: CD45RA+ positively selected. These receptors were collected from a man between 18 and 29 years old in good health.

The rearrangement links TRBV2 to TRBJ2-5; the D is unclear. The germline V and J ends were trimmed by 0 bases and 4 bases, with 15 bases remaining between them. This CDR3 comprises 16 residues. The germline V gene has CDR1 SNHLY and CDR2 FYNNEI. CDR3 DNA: TGTGCCAGCAGTGAAGCGCTTCTGGGCAGGATAGAGACCCAGTACTTC. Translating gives CASSEALLGRIETQYF.

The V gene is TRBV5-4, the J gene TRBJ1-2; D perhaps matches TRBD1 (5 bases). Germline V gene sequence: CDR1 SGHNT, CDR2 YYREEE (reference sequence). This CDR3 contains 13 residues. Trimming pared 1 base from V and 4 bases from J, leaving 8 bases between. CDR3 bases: TGTGCCAGCAGCTTGAGCACAGGCTATGGCTACACCTTC. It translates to CASSLSTGYGYTF.

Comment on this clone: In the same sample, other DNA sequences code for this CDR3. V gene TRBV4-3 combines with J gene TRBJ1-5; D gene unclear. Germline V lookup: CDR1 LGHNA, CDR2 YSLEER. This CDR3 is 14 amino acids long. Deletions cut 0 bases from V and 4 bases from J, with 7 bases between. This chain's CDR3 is CASSQDRGNQPQHF. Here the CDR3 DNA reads TGCGCCAGCAGCCAAGACCGAGGGAATCAGCCCCAGCATTTT.

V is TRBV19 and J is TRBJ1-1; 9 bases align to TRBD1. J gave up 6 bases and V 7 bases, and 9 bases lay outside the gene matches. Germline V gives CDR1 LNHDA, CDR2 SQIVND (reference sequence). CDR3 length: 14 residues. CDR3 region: CASIPGQGGPEAFF. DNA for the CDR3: TGTGCCAGTATTCCGGGACAGGGAGGGCCTGAAGCTTTCTTT.

This CDR3 reads CASSLAGGGRVTGELFF. DNA of the CDR3: TGTGCCAGCAGCTTAGCAGGGGGCGGTCGGGTCACCGGGGAGCTGTTTTTT. This chain links TRBV7-2 with TRBJ2-2; TRBD1 agrees at 7 bases. V gave up 0 bases and J gave up 4 bases; unmatched junction bases: 8. The CDR3 contains 17 residues. Germline values: CDR1 SGHTA, CDR2 FQGNSA. Complete variable domain (other parts from reference TRBV7-2 and TRBJ2-2): GAGVSQSPSNKVTEKGKDVELRCDPISGHTALYWYRQSLGQGLEFLIYFQGNSAPDKSGLPSDRFSAERTGGSVSTLTIQRTQQEDSAVYLCASSLAGGGRVTGELFFGEGSRLTVL.

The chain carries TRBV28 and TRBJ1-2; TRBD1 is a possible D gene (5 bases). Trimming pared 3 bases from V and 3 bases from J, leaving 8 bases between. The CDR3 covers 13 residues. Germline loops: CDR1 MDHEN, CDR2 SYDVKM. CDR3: CASSFREDYGYTF. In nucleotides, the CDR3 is TGTGCCAGCAGTTTCAGGGAAGACTATGGCTACACCTTC.

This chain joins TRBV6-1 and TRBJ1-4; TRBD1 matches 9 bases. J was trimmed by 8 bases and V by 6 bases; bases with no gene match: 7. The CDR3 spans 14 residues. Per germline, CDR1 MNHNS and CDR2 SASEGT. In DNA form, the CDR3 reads TGTGCCAGCAGGCAGACAGGGGGGCAAGAAAAACTGTTTTTT. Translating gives CASRQTGGQEKLFF.

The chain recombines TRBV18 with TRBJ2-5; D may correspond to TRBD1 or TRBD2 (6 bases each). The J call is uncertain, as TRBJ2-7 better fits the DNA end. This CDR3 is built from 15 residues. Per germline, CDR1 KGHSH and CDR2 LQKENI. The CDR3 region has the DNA TGTGCCAGCTCACCACTCCCGGGGGCGGTTAGCGAGCAGTACTTC. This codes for CASSPLPGAVSEQYF.

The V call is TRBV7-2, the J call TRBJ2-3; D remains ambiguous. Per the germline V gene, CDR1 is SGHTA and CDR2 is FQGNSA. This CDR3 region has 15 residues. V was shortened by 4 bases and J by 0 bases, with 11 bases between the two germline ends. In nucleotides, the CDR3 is TGTGCCAGCAGCTCCGCTGGCCAGAGCACAGATACGCAGTATTTT. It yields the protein CASSSAGQSTDTQYF. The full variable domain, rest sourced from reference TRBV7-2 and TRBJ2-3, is GAGVSQSPSNKVTEKGKDVELRCDPISGHTALYWYRQSLGQGLEFLIYFQGNSAPDKSGLPSDRFSAERTGGSVSTLTIQRTQQEDSAVYLCASSSAGQSTDTQYFGPGTRLTVL.

The CDR3 nucleotides are TGTGCCAGCTCACCTGGACTAGGCCCAGATACGCAGTATTTT. It codes for CASSPGLGPDTQYF. The chain links TRBV18 to TRBJ2-3, with 7 bases matching TRBD2. J lost 4 bases, V lost 3 bases, and 4 bases had no gene match. Germline-derived CDR1 and CDR2 are KGHSH and LQKENI. The CDR3 has 14 amino acids.

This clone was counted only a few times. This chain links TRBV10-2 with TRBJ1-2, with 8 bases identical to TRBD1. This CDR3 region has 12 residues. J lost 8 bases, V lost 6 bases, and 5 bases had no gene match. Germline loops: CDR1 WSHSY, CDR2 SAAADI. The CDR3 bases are TGCGCCAGCAGCCAGGGGGCTTGGGGCTACACCTTC. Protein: CASSQGAWGYTF.

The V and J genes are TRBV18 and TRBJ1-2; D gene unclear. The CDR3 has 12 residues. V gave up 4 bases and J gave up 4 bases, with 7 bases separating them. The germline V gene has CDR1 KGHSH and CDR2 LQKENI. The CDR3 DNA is TGTGCCAGCTCACTCGGGATCTATGGCTACACCTTC. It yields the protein CASSLGIYGYTF.

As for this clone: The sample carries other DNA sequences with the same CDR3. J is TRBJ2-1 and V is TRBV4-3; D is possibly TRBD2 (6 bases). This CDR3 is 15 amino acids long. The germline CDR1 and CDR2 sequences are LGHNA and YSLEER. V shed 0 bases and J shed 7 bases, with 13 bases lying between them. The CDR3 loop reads CASSQESGGGNEQFF. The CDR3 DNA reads TGCGCCAGCAGCCAAGAGTCCGGGGGAGGTAATGAGCAGTTCTTC.

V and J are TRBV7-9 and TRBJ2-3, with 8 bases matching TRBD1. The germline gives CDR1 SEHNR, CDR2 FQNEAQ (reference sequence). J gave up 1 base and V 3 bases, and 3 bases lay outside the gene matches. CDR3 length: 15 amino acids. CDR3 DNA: TGTGCCAGCAGCTTCGCAGGGGGCGGCACAGATACGCAGTATTTT. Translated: CASSFAGGGTDTQYF.

The CDR3 DNA is TGCGCCAGCAGCTTGGAACCTAGTGTTAAAGCAGATACGCAGTATTTT. Amino acids: CASSLEPSVKADTQYF. The chain links TRBV5-1 to TRBJ2-3; no reliable D call. Germline CDR1 SGHRS, CDR2 YFSETQ. The CDR3 contains 16 residues. Between the trimmed V and J ends, which lost 0 bases and 4 bases, there was a span of 15 bases.

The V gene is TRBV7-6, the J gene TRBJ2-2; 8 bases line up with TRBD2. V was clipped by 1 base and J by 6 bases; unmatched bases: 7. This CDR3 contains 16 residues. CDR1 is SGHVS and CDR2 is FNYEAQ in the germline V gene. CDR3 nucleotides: TGTGCCAGCAGCTTAGTAGCGGGAAGTATTGCCGGGGAGCTGTTTTTT. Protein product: CASSLVAGSIAGELFF. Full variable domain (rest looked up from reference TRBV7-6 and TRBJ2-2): GAGVSQSPRYKVTKRGQDVALRCDPISGHVSLYWYRQALGQGPEFLTYFNYEAQQDKSGLPNDRFSAERPEGSISTLTIQRTEQRDSAMYRCASSLVAGSIAGELFFGEGSRLTVL.

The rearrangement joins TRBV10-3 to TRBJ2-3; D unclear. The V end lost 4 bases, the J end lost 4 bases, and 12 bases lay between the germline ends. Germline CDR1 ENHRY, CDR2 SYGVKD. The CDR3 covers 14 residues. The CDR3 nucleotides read TGTGCCATCAGTGTAGGCCTAATGGCAGATACGCAGTATTTT. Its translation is CAISVGLMADTQYF.

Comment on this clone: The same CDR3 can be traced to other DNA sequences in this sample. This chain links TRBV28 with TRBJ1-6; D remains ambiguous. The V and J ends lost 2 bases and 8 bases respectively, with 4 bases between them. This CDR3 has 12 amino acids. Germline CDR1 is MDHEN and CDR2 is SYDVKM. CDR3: CASSLLDSPLHF. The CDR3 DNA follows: TGTGCCAGCAGTTTACTAGATTCACCCCTCCACTTT.

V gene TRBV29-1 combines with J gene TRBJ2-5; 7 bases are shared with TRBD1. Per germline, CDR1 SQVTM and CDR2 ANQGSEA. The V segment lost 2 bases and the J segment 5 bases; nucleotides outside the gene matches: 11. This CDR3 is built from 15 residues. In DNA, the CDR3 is TGCAGCGTTGAAAGGGTGCAGGGGGTTGGGGAGACCCAGTACTTC. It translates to CSVERVQGVGETQYF.

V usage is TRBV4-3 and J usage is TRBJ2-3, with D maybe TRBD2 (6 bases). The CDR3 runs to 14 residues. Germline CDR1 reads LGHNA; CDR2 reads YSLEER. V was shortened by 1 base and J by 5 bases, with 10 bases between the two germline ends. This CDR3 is CASSQAHSGDTQYF. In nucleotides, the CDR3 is TGCGCCAGCAGCCAAGCACATAGCGGAGATACGCAGTATTTT.

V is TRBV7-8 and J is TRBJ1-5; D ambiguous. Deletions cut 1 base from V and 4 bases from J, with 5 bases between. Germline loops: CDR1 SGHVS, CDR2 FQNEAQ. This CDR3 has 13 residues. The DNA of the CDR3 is TGTGCCAGCAGCTTAGGTTGGAATCAGCCCCAGCATTTT. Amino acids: CASSLGWNQPQHF.